This is a list of T cell receptor beta chains from one sample in a study of Siglec-9 on CD8 T cells in melanoma. Measured with immunoSEQ multiplex PCR; TCRdb has only the in-frame clones, and not every one. The table has about 36,000 clones, about four fifths seen once; the top ten hold 1.8%. Sequenced material: Siglec-9- CD8+ T cells sorted from blood. The origin of the receptors is a human donor in good health. Each CDR3 is given without its conserved first and last residue. Each record gives: V gene, J gene, clone size, CDR3 protein. Clone sizes are given selectively: once, few, many, or a class where the clone is expanded.

TRBV23-1	TRBJ2-1	NA	ASSPSGTYNEQF
TRBV29-1	TRBJ1-1	NA	SVELGVVEAF
TRBV19	TRBJ1-3	NA	ASRVFIGAGGGSGNTIY
TRBV7-9	TRBJ1-2	NA	ASSPFLGANYGYT
TRBV4-2	TRBJ2-3	NA	ASSQVTSWAESTDTQY
TRBV7-9	TRBJ1-2	NA	ASSLDRGFYGYT
TRBV5-1	TRBJ2-7	few	ASSLDGTYEQY
TRBV5-1	TRBJ2-1	NA	ASSLSESGEQF
TRBV29-1	TRBJ1-2	NA	SVEAGGQINYGYT
TRBV29-1	TRBJ2-7	NA	SVEDQPGEVSYEQY
TRBV27	TRBJ2-7	NA	ASSLLMGASSYEQY
TRBV19	TRBJ2-7	NA	ASSSGGTFPYEQY
TRBV5-1	TRBJ1-5	NA	ASSVGRDQPQH
TRBV19	TRBJ1-4	NA	ASSEGTHEKLF
TRBV7-9	TRBJ2-3	NA	ASSLPPGRTEPQDTQY
TRBV7-6	TRBJ1-1	NA	ASSLGGAGELNTEAF
TRBV27	TRBJ2-3	NA	ASSLGLYNTDTQY
TRBV2	TRBJ1-5	once	ASSEGPMGYSNQPQH
TRBV11-2	TRBJ2-2	NA	ASSLVLGQGNTGELF
TRBV7-3	TRBJ2-3	NA	ASSSGLAGTDTQY
TRBV21-1	TRBJ2-1	NA	ARTSGNVEQF
TRBV5-1	TRBJ2-7	NA	ASSWTPGDRGYEQY
TRBV7-8	TRBJ2-7	NA	ASSRQGVYEQY
TRBV6-4	TRBJ2-3	NA	ASSVSSGGADTQY
TRBV27	TRBJ2-1	NA	ASSPGTSGDNEQF
TRBV4-1	TRBJ1-5	NA	ASSQAGGFNQPQH
TRBV5-6	TRBJ1-3	NA	ASSLVQGYSGNTIY
TRBV19	TRBJ2-7	NA	ASSWGLGDEQY
TRBV28	TRBJ2-1	NA	ASSPGTSGIWNEQF
TRBV7-9	TRBJ2-2	NA	ASSHTGGNTGELF
TRBV5-4	TRBJ1-2	NA	ASSLAGLDYGYT
TRBV14	TRBJ2-1	NA	ASSRGLAGEWIEQF
TRBV27	TRBJ1-1	NA	ASSQPGTGRAEAF
TRBV29-1	TRBJ2-7	NA	SVVEGLSYEQY
TRBV9	TRBJ2-3	NA	ASSVTSWDLTDTQY
TRBV6-5	TRBJ1-1	NA	ASSYSRNTEAF
TRBV6-1	TRBJ2-3	NA	ATVPSRAVTDTQY
TRBV15	TRBJ2-3	NA	ATSRADRLPTDTQY
TRBV7-9	TRBJ1-1	few	ASSLGGSWNTEAF
TRBV27	TRBJ2-1	NA	ASSLGPTYNEQF
TRBV5-6	TRBJ1-2	NA	ASSLARGRGYGYT
TRBV29-1	TRBJ1-5	few	SVDPGGDQPQH
TRBV4-1	TRBJ2-3	NA	ASSQELGLAVNTDTQY
TRBV27	TRBJ2-7	NA	ASSLARGKTSSYEQY
TRBV10-2	TRBJ1-5	few	ASSEGGTYSNQPQH
TRBV30	TRBJ1-2	NA	AWSVLWDIADGYT
TRBV19	TRBJ2-7	once	ASSVFAGLTYEQY
TRBV7-6	TRBJ2-1	NA	ASSKRVGRVYNEQF
TRBV7-2	TRBJ2-4	NA	ASSLVRNARNIQY
TRBV9	TRBJ2-7	NA	ASSVGGLAAAYEQY
TRBV7-9	TRBJ2-2	NA	ASSPRDGAPGELF